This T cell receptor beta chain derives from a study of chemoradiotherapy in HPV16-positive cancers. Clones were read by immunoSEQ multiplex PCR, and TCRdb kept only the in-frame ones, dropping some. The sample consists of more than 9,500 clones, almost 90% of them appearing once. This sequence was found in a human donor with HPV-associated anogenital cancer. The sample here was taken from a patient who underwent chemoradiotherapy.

CDR3 DNA: TGCAGCGTGGGGGGCTACGCGGGGGGTTCGGCAGATACGCAGTATTTT. The encoded protein is CSVGGYAGGSADTQYF. This chain connects TRBV29-1 to TRBJ2-3; 8 nucleotides align to TRBD2. Germline CDR1 and CDR2: SQVTM and ANQGSEA. Germline trimming cut 6 bases from V and 4 bases from J; bases unmatched to any gene: 15. The CDR3 has 16 amino acids.